This entry concerns a single TCR beta chain. Clones were read by immunoSEQ multiplex PCR, and TCRdb kept only the in-frame ones, dropping some. The sample yields fewer than 250,000 clones, 82% seen once. The data originate from a study of blood T cell repertoires in COVID-19. Overall study: The cDNA or gDNA used as material had been derived from T cells, B-cell-depleted T cells, or PBMCs.

This CDR3 spans 16 amino acids. J lost 4 bases, V lost 3 bases, and 8 bases had no gene match. The germline gives CDR1 LNHDA, CDR2 SQIVND (reference sequence). Enrolment of Seattle patients took place during active infection, and they were followed longitudinally. Sequencing was done on a sample of peripheral blood. The clonotype originates from an older woman with COVID-19, enrolled during active disease. V is TRBV19 and J is TRBJ2-3; 9 bases fit TRBD2. This CDR3 is CASSIRRLAGADTQYF. The CDR3 DNA reads TGTGCCAGTAGTATCAGGAGGTTAGCGGGAGCAGATACGCAGTATTTT.